What follows are 13 T cell receptor beta chains derived from one specimen sequenced in a study of T cells in localized non-small cell lung cancer. The method was immunoSEQ multiplex PCR; TCRdb's version includes in-frame clones alone and lacks a portion of them. The data hold 90,000 or so clones, with roughly 90% observed a single time. The input for sequencing was peripheral blood, taken before any cancer treatment. Receptors were obtained from a man aged 35 to 70 with stage I squamous cell lung carcinoma.

The rearrangement links TRBV29-1 to TRBJ1-3; D perhaps matches TRBD1 (6 bases). The CDR3 extends over 14 amino acids. The germline gives CDR1 SQVTM, CDR2 ANQGSEA. V gave up 3 bases and J gave up 0 bases, with 9 bases separating them. The CDR3 DNA reads as TGCAGCGTTGAGGGACAACTCTCTGGAAACACCATATATTTT. Translating gives CSVEGQLSGNTIYF.

This chain joins TRBV7-2 and TRBJ1-1; 9 bases are shared with TRBD1. Per the germline V gene, CDR1 is SGHTA and CDR2 is FQGNSA. This CDR3 is 15 amino acids long. Losses at the gene ends were 2 bases for V and 2 bases for J; bases not matched to a gene: 3. The CDR3 nucleotides read TGTGCCAGCAGCTTACACAGGGGGCGAAACACTGAAGCTTTCTTT. Its protein product is CASSLHRGRNTEAFF.

The rearrangement links TRBV7-2 to TRBJ1-5, with 10 bases identical to TRBD1. Germline trimming cut 5 bases from V and 7 bases from J; bases unmatched to any gene: 8. CDR3 length equals 15 residues. In germline, CDR1 is SGHTA, CDR2 FQGNSA. The CDR3 coding sequence is TGTGCCAGCAGCCCGCGGACAGGGGGAATCCAGCCCCAGCATTTT. Its protein product is CASSPRTGGIQPQHF.

The chain joins TRBV5-1 to TRBJ1-1, with no clear D. The germline V gene has CDR1 SGHRS and CDR2 YFSETQ. With 4 bases removed from V and 1 base from J, the gap between germline ends came to 14 bases. The CDR3 contains 15 residues. CDR3 DNA sequence: TGCGCCAGCAGCGATATCGGACCACCGAACACTGAAGCTTTCTTT. This translates into CASSDIGPPNTEAFF.

J is TRBJ2-7 and V is TRBV7-2, with D unclear. CDR1 and CDR2 (germline): SGHTA, FQGNSA. The V and J ends lost 5 bases and 2 bases respectively, with 4 bases between them. This CDR3 has 11 residues. The CDR3 bases are TGTGCCAGCAGCGAAGCCTACGAGCAGTACTTC. Its translation is CASSEAYEQYF.

The V and J genes are TRBV11-2 and TRBJ2-7, with TRBD1 identical over 7 bases. Germline values: CDR1 SGHAT, CDR2 FQNNGV. CDR3 size: 14 residues. V gave up 2 bases and J gave up 3 bases; unmatched junction bases: 4. The CDR3 spells CASSLPYRGYEQYF. The CDR3 DNA is TGTGCCAGCAGCTTACCATACAGGGGCTACGAGCAGTACTTC.

The chain uses TRBV5-4 and TRBJ2-1; no definite D call. This CDR3 region has 14 residues. Trimming cost V 4 bases and J 3 bases, with 11 bases left between them. Germline lookup yields CDR1 SGHNT and CDR2 YYREEE (reference sequence). The CDR3 here is CASSPSRIYNEQFF. The CDR3 bases are TGTGCCAGCAGCCCCTCCCGGATCTACAATGAGCAGTTCTTC.

The rearrangement joins TRBV9 to TRBJ1-2; D is perhaps TRBD1 (6 bases). In germline, CDR1 is SGDLS, CDR2 YYNGEE. This CDR3 is built from 16 residues. V was trimmed by 4 bases and J by 4 bases, leaving 20 bases between them. The CDR3 nucleotides read TGTGCCAGCAGCCTGCCCCCGGGGGGCCGGGGCTATGGCTACACCTTC. Residues: CASSLPPGGRGYGYTF.

This clone was detected a few times. J is TRBJ1-2 and V is TRBV6-1, with D hard to call. Looked up from germline, CDR1 is MNHNS and CDR2 is SASEGT. This CDR3 spans 12 amino acids. The germline V and J ends were trimmed by 7 bases and 9 bases, with 15 bases remaining between them. CDR3 protein: CASTPSGARYTF. The CDR3 DNA follows: TGTGCCAGCACTCCTTCGGGAGCCCGCTACACCTTC.

This chain uses TRBV5-1 with TRBJ2-5; 15 bases map to TRBD2. CDR3 length equals 16 residues. The ends lost 3 bases at V and 2 bases at J; junction bases unmatched: 2. Germline lookup yields CDR1 SGHRS and CDR2 YFSETQ. CDR3 loop: CASSSGLAGGQETQYF. The CDR3 DNA reads TGCGCCAGCAGCTCCGGACTAGCGGGGGGGCAAGAGACCCAGTACTTC.

The V call is TRBV5-3, the J call TRBJ2-5; 10 nucleotides agree with TRBD2. TRBV5-3 is an open reading frame whose function is uncertain. The CDR3 has 16 residues. The junction had 4 bases not matched to a gene; V was cut back by 1 base and J by 1 base. The CDR3 nucleotides are TGTGCCAGAAGCTTGTTGCTAGCGGGGGCCCAAGAGACCCAGTACTTC. Protein sequence: CARSLLLAGAQETQYF.

The chain carries TRBV4-1 and TRBJ1-1; 8 bases map to TRBD1. The CDR3 covers 15 residues. CDR1 is MGHRA and CDR2 is YSYEKL in the germline V gene. V lost 0 bases and J lost 10; bases outside the gene matches: 10. CDR3 region: CASSQEGQGLNLAFF. CDR3 DNA sequence: TGCGCCAGCAGCCAAGAAGGACAGGGACTAAATCTAGCTTTCTTT.

As regards this clone: The germline gene is not matched at one end of the junction; a read error may be the cause. The sample carries other DNA sequences with the same CDR3. The chain has TRBV11-2 and TRBJ1-5; no reliable D call. This CDR3 has 13 amino acids. The germline V gene has CDR1 SGHAT and CDR2 FQNNGV. The CDR3 sequence: CASSLEENQPQHF. The CDR3 DNA reads TGTGCCAGCAGCCTAGAGGAAAATCAGCCCCAGCATTTT.